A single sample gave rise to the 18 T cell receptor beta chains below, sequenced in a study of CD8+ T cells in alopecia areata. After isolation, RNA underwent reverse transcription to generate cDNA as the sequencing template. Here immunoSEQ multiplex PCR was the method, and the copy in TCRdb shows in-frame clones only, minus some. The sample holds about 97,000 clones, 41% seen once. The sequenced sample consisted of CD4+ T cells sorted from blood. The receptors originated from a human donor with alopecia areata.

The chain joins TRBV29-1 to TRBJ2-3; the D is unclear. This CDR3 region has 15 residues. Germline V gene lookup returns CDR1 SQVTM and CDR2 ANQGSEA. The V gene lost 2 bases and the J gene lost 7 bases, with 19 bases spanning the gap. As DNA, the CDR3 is TGCAGCGTTGAACCCGGCCTAGTGCGGCGGAATACGCAGTATTTT. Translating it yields CSVEPGLVRRNTQYF.

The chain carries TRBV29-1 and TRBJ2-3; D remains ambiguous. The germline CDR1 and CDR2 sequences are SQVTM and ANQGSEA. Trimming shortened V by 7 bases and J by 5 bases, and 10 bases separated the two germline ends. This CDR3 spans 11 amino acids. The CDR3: CSERLVDTQYF. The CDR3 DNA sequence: TGCAGCGAGCGACTTGTAGATACGCAGTATTTT.

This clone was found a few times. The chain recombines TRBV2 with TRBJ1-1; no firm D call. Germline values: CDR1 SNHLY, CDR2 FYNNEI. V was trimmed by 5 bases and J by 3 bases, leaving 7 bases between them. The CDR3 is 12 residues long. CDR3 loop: CASSWDYTEAFF. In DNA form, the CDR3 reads TGTGCCAGCAGTTGGGATTACACTGAAGCTTTCTTT.

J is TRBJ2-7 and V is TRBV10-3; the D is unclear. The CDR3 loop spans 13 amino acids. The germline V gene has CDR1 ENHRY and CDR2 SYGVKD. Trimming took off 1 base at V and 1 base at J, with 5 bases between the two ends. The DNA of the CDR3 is TGTGCCATCAGTGAGTTCCGATCCTACGAGCAGTACTTC. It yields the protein CAISEFRSYEQYF.

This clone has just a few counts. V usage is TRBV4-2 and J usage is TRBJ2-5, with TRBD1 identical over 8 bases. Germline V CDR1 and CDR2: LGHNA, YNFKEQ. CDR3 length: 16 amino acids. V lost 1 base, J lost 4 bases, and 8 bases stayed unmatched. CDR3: CASSQGQRQGLETQYF. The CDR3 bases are TGTGCCAGCAGCCAAGGCCAGAGACAGGGGTTAGAGACCCAGTACTTC.

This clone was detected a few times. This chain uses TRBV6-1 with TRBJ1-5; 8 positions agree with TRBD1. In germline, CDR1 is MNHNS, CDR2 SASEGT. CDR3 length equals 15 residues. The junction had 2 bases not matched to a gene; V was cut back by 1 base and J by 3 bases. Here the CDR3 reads CASSEVRGLNQPQHF. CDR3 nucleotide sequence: TGTGCCAGCAGTGAAGTCAGGGGGCTCAATCAGCCCCAGCATTTT.

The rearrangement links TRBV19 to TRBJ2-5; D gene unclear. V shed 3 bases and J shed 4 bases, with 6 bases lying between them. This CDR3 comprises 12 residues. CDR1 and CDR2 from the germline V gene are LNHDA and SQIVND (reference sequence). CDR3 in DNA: TGTGCCAGTAGTATGTATAGAGAGACCCAGTACTTC. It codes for CASSMYRETQYF.

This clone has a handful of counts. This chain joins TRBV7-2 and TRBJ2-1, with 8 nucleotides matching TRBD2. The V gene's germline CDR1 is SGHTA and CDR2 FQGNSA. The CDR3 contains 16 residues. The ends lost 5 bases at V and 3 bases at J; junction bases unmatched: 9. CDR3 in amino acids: CASSRRGTSGYNEQFF. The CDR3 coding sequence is TGTGCCAGCAGCCGCCGTGGCACTAGCGGCTACAATGAGCAGTTCTTC. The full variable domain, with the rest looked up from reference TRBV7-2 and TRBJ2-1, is GAGVSQSPSNKVTEKGKDVELRCDPISGHTALYWYRQSLGQGLEFLIYFQGNSAPDKSGLPSDRFSAERTGGSVSTLTIQRTQQEDSAVYLCASSRRGTSGYNEQFFGPGTRLTVL.

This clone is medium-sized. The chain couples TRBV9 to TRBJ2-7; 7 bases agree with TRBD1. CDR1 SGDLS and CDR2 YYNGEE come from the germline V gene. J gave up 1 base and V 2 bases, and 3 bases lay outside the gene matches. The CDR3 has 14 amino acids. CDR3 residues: CASSVRQGSYEQYF. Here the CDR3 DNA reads TGTGCCAGCAGCGTCCGACAGGGTTCCTACGAGCAGTACTTC. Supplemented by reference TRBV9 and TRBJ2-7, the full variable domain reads DSGVTQTPKHLITATGQRVTLRCSPRSGDLSVYWYQQSLDQGLQFLIQYYNGEERAKGNILERFSAQQFPDLHSELNLSSLELGDSALYFCASSVRQGSYEQYFGPGTRLTVT.

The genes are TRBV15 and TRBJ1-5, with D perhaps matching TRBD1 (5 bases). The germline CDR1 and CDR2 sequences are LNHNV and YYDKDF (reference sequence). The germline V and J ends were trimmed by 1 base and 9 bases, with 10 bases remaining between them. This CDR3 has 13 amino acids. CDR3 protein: CATSRVLDRPQHF. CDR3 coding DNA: TGTGCCACCAGCAGAGTGCTCGACAGGCCCCAGCATTTT.

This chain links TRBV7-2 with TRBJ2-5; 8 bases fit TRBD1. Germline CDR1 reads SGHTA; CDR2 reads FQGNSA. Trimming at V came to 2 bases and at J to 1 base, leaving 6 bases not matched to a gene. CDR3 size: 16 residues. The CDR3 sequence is CASSLRTGHIQETQYF. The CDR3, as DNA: TGTGCCAGCAGCTTAAGGACAGGGCACATCCAAGAGACCCAGTACTTC.

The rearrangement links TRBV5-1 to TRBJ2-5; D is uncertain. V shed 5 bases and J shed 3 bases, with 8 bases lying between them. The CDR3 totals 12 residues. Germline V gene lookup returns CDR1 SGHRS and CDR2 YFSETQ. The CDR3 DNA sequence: TGCGCCAGCAGTCGAGAAGAAGAGACCCAGTACTTC. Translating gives CASSREEETQYF.

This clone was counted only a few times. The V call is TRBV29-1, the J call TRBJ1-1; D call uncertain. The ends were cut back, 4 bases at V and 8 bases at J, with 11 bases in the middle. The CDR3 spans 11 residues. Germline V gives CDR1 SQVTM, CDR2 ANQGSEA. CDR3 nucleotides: TGCAGCGTTGTAGCGGGAGGAGAAGCTTTCTTT. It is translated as CSVVAGGEAFF.

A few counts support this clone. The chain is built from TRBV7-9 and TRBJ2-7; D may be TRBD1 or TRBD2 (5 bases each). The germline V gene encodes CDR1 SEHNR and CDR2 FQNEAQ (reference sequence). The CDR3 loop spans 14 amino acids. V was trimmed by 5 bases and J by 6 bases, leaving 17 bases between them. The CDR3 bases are TGTGCCAGCAGCCAAGAGGGACGAATTGTCGAGCAGTACTTC. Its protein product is CASSQEGRIVEQYF.

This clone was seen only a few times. CDR3 coding DNA: TGTGCCAGCGGCACAGGGGCGGGTGAGCAGTACTTC. Protein sequence: CASGTGAGEQYF. The chain employs TRBV6-5 and TRBJ2-7, with TRBD1 matching over 7 bases. Germline CDR1 MNHEY, CDR2 SVGAGI. This CDR3 spans 12 amino acids. The J segment lost 7 bases and the V segment lost 8 bases, leaving 8 bases of the junction unmatched.

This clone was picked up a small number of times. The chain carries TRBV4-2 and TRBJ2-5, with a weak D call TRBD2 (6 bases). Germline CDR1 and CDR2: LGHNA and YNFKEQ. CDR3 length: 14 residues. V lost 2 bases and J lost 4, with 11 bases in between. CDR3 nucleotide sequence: TGTGCCAGCAGCCAAAAGATGGGGGGAGAGACCCAGTACTTC. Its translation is CASSQKMGGETQYF.

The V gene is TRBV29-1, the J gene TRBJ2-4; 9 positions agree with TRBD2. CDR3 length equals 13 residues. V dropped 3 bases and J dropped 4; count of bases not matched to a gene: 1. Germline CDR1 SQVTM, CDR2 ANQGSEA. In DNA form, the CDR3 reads TGCAGCGTTGATACTAGCGGGAAAAACATTCAGTACTTC. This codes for CSVDTSGKNIQYF. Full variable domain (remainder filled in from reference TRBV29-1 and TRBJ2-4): SAVISQKPSRDICQRGTSLTIQCQVDSQVTMMFWYRQQPGQSLTLIATANQGSEATYESGFVIDKFPISRPNLTFSTLTVSNMSPEDSSIYLCSVDTSGKNIQYFGAGTRLSVL.

For the CDR3, the DNA is TGTGCCACCTCGGACAGGGCAGAGACCCAGTACTTC. Encoded protein: CATSDRAETQYF. This sequence joins TRBV6-1 and TRBJ2-5; TRBD1 matches at 8 bases. Per the germline V gene, CDR1 is MNHNS and CDR2 is SASEGT. The CDR3 is made up of 12 amino acids. Trimming cost V 10 bases and J 4 bases; bases outside gene matches: 5.